The 3 T cell receptor beta chains below all came from one sample that was sequenced in a study of memory CD4+ T cells and cytomegalovirus serostatus. Clones were read by immunoSEQ multiplex PCR, and TCRdb kept only the in-frame ones, dropping some. The repertoire consists of around 41,000 clones, with 76% occurring once and the leading ten covering under 8%. Single viable CD3+CD4+CD8-CD45RO+ cells were sorted as the memory CD4+ T cells. The specimen was memory CD4+ T cells from blood. The receptor set was obtained from an adult in good health and CMV-seronegative.

The chain couples TRBV28 to TRBJ1-5; 7 bases are shared with TRBD1. The CDR3 is 12 residues long. CDR1 and CDR2 from the germline V gene are MDHEN and SYDVKM. V was pared by 10 bases and J by 5 bases, with 5 bases of the junction left unmatched. CDR3 bases: TGTGCCACCGGACAGGCTTATCAGCCCCAGCATTTT. Encoded protein: CATGQAYQPQHF.

This chain links TRBV28 with TRBJ1-1; D is possibly TRBD1 (5 bases). V gave up 5 bases and J gave up 4 bases, with 17 bases separating them. CDR1 is MDHEN, CDR2 SYDVKM, per germline. The CDR3 length is 15 residues. The CDR3 protein is CASSLAGGIGTEAFF. CDR3 in DNA: TGTGCCAGCAGTCTAGCGGGGGGGATTGGCACTGAAGCTTTCTTT.

This clone was seen only a few times. The rearrangement uses TRBV19 and TRBJ2-7; the D gene is possibly TRBD1 (6 bases). Trimming removed 4 bases from V and 4 bases from J, with 8 bases in between. The CDR3 contains 12 residues. CDR1 is LNHDA and CDR2 is SQIVND in the germline V gene (reference sequence). The CDR3 sequence is CASSTQGYEQYF. As DNA, the CDR3 is TGTGCCAGTAGTACCCAGGGGTACGAGCAGTACTTC.